These T cell receptor beta chains were read from a single sample in a study of shared clonotypes between healthy human individuals. Generated by immunoSEQ multiplex PCR, the TCRdb table keeps only in-frame clones and is missing some. The table has about half a million clones, approximately 79% seen once; the top ten hold about 12%. The source material was PBMCs. The receptor set was obtained from a woman in her 40s in good health. Some clones in this sample may be carry-over from other donors' samples. Both conserved end residues are part of each CDR3. D genes are given only for firm matches. Size is omitted from some rows. Given values are once, few, many or a class for expanded clones.

cdr3_nt: TGTGCCAGCTCTCTCCCCGGGGATACGCAGTATTTT
cdr3_aa: CASSLPGDTQYF
d_call: NA
j_call: TRBJ2-3
clone_size: once
v_call: TRBV18

cdr3_nt: TGTGCCAGCAGTTTTGACGGGCGCAATCAGCCCCAGCATTTT
cdr3_aa: CASSFDGRNQPQHF
d_call: NA
j_call: TRBJ1-5
clone_size: NA
v_call: TRBV27

cdr3_nt: TGCGCCAGCAGCCAAGCGGCCGTAGGCGGCTACGAGCAGTACTTC
cdr3_aa: CASSQAAVGGYEQYF
d_call: NA
j_call: TRBJ2-7
clone_size: NA
v_call: TRBV7-9

cdr3_nt: TGTGCCAGTCAGCTCGGGACAACTTCCTACGAGCAGTACTTC
cdr3_aa: CASQLGTTSYEQYF
d_call: NA
j_call: TRBJ2-7
clone_size: NA
v_call: TRBV6-1

cdr3_nt: TGTGCCAGCAGCTTAGGGCGGACAGAAAATGAAAAACTGTTTTTT
cdr3_aa: CASSLGRTENEKLFF
d_call: NA
j_call: TRBJ1-4
clone_size: NA
v_call: TRBV7-6

cdr3_nt: TGCGCCAGCAGCGAGTTCACGGGGGCCAACGTCCTGACTTTC
cdr3_aa: CASSEFTGANVLTF
d_call: NA
j_call: TRBJ2-6
clone_size: NA
v_call: TRBV5-1

cdr3_nt: TGTGCCAGCAGTCGCCGGGACAGGGGCTTACAGCCCCAGCATTTT
cdr3_aa: CASSRRDRGLQPQHF
d_call: TRBD1
j_call: TRBJ1-5
clone_size: NA
v_call: TRBV28

cdr3_nt: TGTGCCACGAACCCGAGACCACTAGCGCTGGGTGAGCAGTTCTTC
cdr3_aa: CATNPRPLALGEQFF
d_call: TRBD2
j_call: TRBJ2-1
clone_size: once
v_call: TRBV19

cdr3_nt: TGTGCCAGCAGCGTAGAACATATTTTTACAGATACGCAGTATTTT
cdr3_aa: CASSVEHIFTDTQYF
d_call: NA
j_call: TRBJ2-3
clone_size: NA
v_call: TRBV9

cdr3_nt: TGTGCCAGCAGCGTGGGACAGGGCTACGAGCAGTACTTC
cdr3_aa: CASSVGQGYEQYF
d_call: TRBD1
j_call: TRBJ2-7
clone_size: NA
v_call: TRBV7-9

cdr3_nt: TGTGCCAGCAGCCCCGGTAGCCGACCTAATGACAATGAGCAGTTCTTC
cdr3_aa: CASSPGSRPNDNEQFF
d_call: NA
j_call: TRBJ2-1
clone_size: NA
v_call: TRBV4-2

cdr3_nt: TGTGCCAGCAGCTTAGCGTTTAGGAATGAGCAGTTCTTC
cdr3_aa: CASSLAFRNEQFF
d_call: NA
j_call: TRBJ2-1
clone_size: NA
v_call: TRBV7-8

cdr3_nt: TGCGCCAGCAGTTTCTGGGGCCCGACGGCTTTCTTT
cdr3_aa: CASSFWGPTAFF
d_call: NA
j_call: TRBJ1-1
clone_size: NA
v_call: TRBV28

cdr3_nt: TGTGCCAGCCGGACAGGGAACCATCAGCCCCAGCATTTT
cdr3_aa: CASRTGNHQPQHF
d_call: TRBD1
j_call: TRBJ1-5
clone_size: NA
v_call: TRBV19

cdr3_nt: TGTGCCAGCAGTCCGGACATTTCTGGGGCCAACGTCCTGACTTTC
cdr3_aa: CASSPDISGANVLTF
d_call: NA
j_call: TRBJ2-6
clone_size: NA
v_call: TRBV2

cdr3_nt: TGCGCCAGCAGCTTGGGAGGGCCGGCAGATACGCAGTATTTT
cdr3_aa: CASSLGGPADTQYF
d_call: NA
j_call: TRBJ2-3
clone_size: NA
v_call: TRBV5-1

cdr3_nt: TGTGCCAGCAGCCCGCGGGACAGTCTCGGAGCTTTCTTT
cdr3_aa: CASSPRDSLGAFF
d_call: TRBD1
j_call: TRBJ1-1
clone_size: NA
v_call: TRBV11-2

cdr3_nt: TGTGCCAGCAGTACCGGGACAGGGTCGTCAGAGCAGTACTTC
cdr3_aa: CASSTGTGSSEQYF
d_call: TRBD1
j_call: TRBJ2-7
clone_size: NA
v_call: TRBV6-5

cdr3_nt: TGCGCCAGCTATAACAGAGGCGGGGGGACCCAGTACTTC
cdr3_aa: CASYNRGGGTQYF
d_call: TRBD2
j_call: TRBJ2-5
clone_size: few
v_call: TRBV10-1

cdr3_nt: TGTGCCAGCAGTTATAGCGGTAAAGAGACCCAGTACTTC
cdr3_aa: CASSYSGKETQYF
d_call: NA
j_call: TRBJ2-5
clone_size: NA
v_call: TRBV5-8

cdr3_nt: TGCGCCAGCAGCCGAGTGTGGGGATTCTCTGGAAACACCATATATTTT
cdr3_aa: CASSRVWGFSGNTIYF
d_call: NA
j_call: TRBJ1-3
clone_size: NA
v_call: TRBV4-1

cdr3_nt: TGTGCCAGCAGTCGACAGGCCAGCTCTGGAAACACCATATATTTT
cdr3_aa: CASSRQASSGNTIYF
d_call: NA
j_call: TRBJ1-3
clone_size: NA
v_call: TRBV6-5

cdr3_nt: TGTGCCAGCAGCCAAGATCCGGCGACGGGTAATTCACCCCTCCACTTT
cdr3_aa: CASSQDPATGNSPLHF
d_call: NA
j_call: TRBJ1-6
clone_size: NA
v_call: TRBV4-2

cdr3_nt: TGTGCCAGCAGCTATCGGACCCCCGGTGGAAACACCATATATTTT
cdr3_aa: CASSYRTPGGNTIYF
d_call: NA
j_call: TRBJ1-3
clone_size: NA
v_call: TRBV28

cdr3_nt: TGCAGCGTTGAACAGGGGGGCACCGGGGAGCTGTTTTTT
cdr3_aa: CSVEQGGTGELFF
d_call: NA
j_call: TRBJ2-2
clone_size: NA
v_call: TRBV29-1

cdr3_nt: TGTGCCAGGACTAGCGGGAGCACAGATACGCAGTATTTT
cdr3_aa: CARTSGSTDTQYF
d_call: TRBD2
j_call: TRBJ2-3
clone_size: NA
v_call: TRBV19

cdr3_nt: TGTGCCAGCAGCTTCCCCGGGAGGACGAGCACAGATACGCAGTATTTT
cdr3_aa: CASSFPGRTSTDTQYF
d_call: TRBD2
j_call: TRBJ2-3
clone_size: NA
v_call: TRBV7-9

cdr3_nt: TGTGCCAGCAGACTCAGGGCCGGGGTAAACTATGGCTACACCTTC
cdr3_aa: CASRLRAGVNYGYTF
d_call: NA
j_call: TRBJ1-2
clone_size: NA
v_call: TRBV28

cdr3_nt: TGTGCCAGCAGCCATAGGGGAATGGCTTTCTTT
cdr3_aa: CASSHRGMAFF
d_call: NA
j_call: TRBJ1-1
clone_size: NA
v_call: TRBV14

cdr3_nt: TGTGCCAGCAGTTACGGGAGGAAGGGAGAGACCCAGTACTTC
cdr3_aa: CASSYGRKGETQYF
d_call: NA
j_call: TRBJ2-5
clone_size: NA
v_call: TRBV6-5

cdr3_nt: TGTGCCAGCAGCGTAGGCGGGAGGCGTTCCTACGAGCAGTACTTC
cdr3_aa: CASSVGGRRSYEQYF
d_call: TRBD2
j_call: TRBJ2-7
clone_size: NA
v_call: TRBV9

cdr3_nt: TGTGCCAGCAGCCGTCGCTTTTTCCGGGACAGTCAAGAGACCCAGTACTTC
cdr3_aa: CASSRRFFRDSQETQYF
d_call: TRBD1
j_call: TRBJ2-5
clone_size: NA
v_call: TRBV7-9

cdr3_nt: TGCAGCGTTGAGAGGGACGGAGGAACCTACGAGCAGTACTTC
cdr3_aa: CSVERDGGTYEQYF
d_call: NA
j_call: TRBJ2-7
clone_size: NA
v_call: TRBV29-1

cdr3_nt: TGCGCCAGCAGCCGGGACGTCCACGAGCAGTACTTC
cdr3_aa: CASSRDVHEQYF
d_call: NA
j_call: TRBJ2-7
clone_size: NA
v_call: TRBV5-1

cdr3_nt: TGCAGCGTTGATGACCGCGAGCTCGGTGGCTACACCTTC
cdr3_aa: CSVDDRELGGYTF
d_call: NA
j_call: TRBJ1-2
clone_size: NA
v_call: TRBV29-1

cdr3_nt: TGTGCCAGCAGCTTAGTGGCGGGGGGCGCGGGCGCCCAGTACTTC
cdr3_aa: CASSLVAGGAGAQYF
d_call: TRBD2
j_call: TRBJ2-5
clone_size: once
v_call: TRBV7-6

cdr3_nt: TGTGCCACCAGCAGAGGGGGGACAGGGGAGGATACGCAGTATTTT
cdr3_aa: CATSRGGTGEDTQYF
d_call: TRBD1
j_call: TRBJ2-3
clone_size: NA
v_call: TRBV15

cdr3_nt: TGTGCCAGCAGTGAAGCCGGGCAGGGTGGCTGGATTGTGTACGAGCAGTACTTC
cdr3_aa: CASSEAGQGGWIVYEQYF
d_call: NA
j_call: TRBJ2-7
clone_size: NA
v_call: TRBV2

cdr3_nt: TGTGCCAGCAGTGAAGTAGCGGAAAACATTCAGTACTTC
cdr3_aa: CASSEVAENIQYF
d_call: NA
j_call: TRBJ2-4
clone_size: NA
v_call: TRBV6-1

cdr3_nt: TGTGCCAGCAGTCTAGCGGGGGCCTACGAGCAGTACTTC
cdr3_aa: CASSLAGAYEQYF
d_call: TRBD2
j_call: TRBJ2-7
clone_size: NA
v_call: TRBV6-1

cdr3_nt: TGTGCCAGCACCCCCGGGACAGCGAACACTGAAGCTTTCTTT
cdr3_aa: CASTPGTANTEAFF
d_call: TRBD1
j_call: TRBJ1-1
clone_size: NA
v_call: TRBV7-2

cdr3_nt: TGTGCCTGGGAGGAAGGGGAGACCCAGTACTTC
cdr3_aa: CAWEEGETQYF
d_call: NA
j_call: TRBJ2-5
clone_size: NA
v_call: TRBV30

cdr3_nt: TGTGTCAGCTCCCAGGGTCCTTCCTACGAGCAGTACTTC
cdr3_aa: CVSSQGPSYEQYF
d_call: NA
j_call: TRBJ2-7
clone_size: once
v_call: TRBV11-1

cdr3_nt: TGTGCCAGTAGTATACCCGGACTAGCGGGAGGAAACACCGGGGAGCTGTTTTTT
cdr3_aa: CASSIPGLAGGNTGELFF
d_call: TRBD2
j_call: TRBJ2-2
clone_size: NA
v_call: TRBV19

cdr3_nt: TGCGCCAGCAGCGTCCGGGAATGGGATGAAAAACTGTTTTTT
cdr3_aa: CASSVREWDEKLFF
d_call: NA
j_call: TRBJ1-4
clone_size: once
v_call: TRBV5-1